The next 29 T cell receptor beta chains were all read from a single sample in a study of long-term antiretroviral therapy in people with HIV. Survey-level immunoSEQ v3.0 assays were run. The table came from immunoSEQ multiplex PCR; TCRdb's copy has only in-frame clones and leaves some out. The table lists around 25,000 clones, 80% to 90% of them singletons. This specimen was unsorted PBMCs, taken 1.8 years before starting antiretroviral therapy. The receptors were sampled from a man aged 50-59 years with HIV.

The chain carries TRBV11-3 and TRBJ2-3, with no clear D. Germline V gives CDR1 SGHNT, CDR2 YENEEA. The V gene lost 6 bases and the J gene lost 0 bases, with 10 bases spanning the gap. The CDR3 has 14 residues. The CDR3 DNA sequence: TGTGCCAGCAGTGCGTCGGCTAGCACAGATACGCAGTATTTT. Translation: CASSASASTDTQYF.

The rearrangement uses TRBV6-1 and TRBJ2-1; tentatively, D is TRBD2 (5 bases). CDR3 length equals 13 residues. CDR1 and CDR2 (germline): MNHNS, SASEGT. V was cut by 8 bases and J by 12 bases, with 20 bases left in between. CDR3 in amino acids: CASPKDGIGSQFF. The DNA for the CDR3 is TGTGCCAGCCCAAAGGACGGGATCGGGTCGCAGTTCTTC.

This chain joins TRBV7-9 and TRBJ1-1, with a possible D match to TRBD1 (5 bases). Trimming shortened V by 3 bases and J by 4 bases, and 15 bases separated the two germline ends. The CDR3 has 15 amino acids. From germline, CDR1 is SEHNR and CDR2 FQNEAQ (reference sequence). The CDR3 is CASSFGVGVGTEAFF. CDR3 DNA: TGTGCCAGCAGCTTCGGGGTAGGGGTGGGCACTGAAGCTTTCTTT.

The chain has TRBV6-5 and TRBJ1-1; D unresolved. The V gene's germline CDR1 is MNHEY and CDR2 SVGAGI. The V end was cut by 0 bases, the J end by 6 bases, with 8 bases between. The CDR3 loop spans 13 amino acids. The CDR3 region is CASSYSGSPEAFF. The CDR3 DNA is TGTGCCAGCAGTTACTCGGGCAGCCCTGAAGCTTTCTTT.

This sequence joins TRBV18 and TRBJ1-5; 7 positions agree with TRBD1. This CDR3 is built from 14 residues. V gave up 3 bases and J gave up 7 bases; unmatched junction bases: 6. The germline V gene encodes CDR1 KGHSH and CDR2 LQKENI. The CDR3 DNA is TGTGCCAGCTCACCTTCTAGACAGGGACAGCCCCAGCATTTT. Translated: CASSPSRQGQPQHF.

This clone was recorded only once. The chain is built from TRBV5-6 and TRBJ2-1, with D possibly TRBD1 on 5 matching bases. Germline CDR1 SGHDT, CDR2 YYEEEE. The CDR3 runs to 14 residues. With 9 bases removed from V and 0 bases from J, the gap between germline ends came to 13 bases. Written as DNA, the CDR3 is TGTGCCACTAAGGGGCCTCTCTCCTACAATGAGCAGTTCTTC. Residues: CATKGPLSYNEQFF.

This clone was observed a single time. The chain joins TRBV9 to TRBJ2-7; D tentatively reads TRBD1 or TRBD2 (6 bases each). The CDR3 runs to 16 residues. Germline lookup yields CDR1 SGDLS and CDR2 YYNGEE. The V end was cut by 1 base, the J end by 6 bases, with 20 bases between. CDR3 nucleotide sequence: TGTGCCAGCAGCGTATCTCTAAGCGCCGGAGGGGGCGAGCAGTACTTC. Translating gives CASSVSLSAGGGEQYF.

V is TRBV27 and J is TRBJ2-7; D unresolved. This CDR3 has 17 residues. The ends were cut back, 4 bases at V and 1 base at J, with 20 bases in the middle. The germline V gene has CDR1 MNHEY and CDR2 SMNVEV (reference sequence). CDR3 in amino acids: CASSSEGRTGWSYEQYF. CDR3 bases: TGTGCCAGCAGTTCGGAAGGCCGCACCGGGTGGTCCTACGAGCAGTACTTC.

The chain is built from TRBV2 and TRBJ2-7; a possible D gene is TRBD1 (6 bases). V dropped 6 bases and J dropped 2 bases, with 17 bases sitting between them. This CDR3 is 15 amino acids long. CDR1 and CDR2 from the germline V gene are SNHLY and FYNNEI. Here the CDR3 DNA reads TGTGCCAGCAGCGAACCGGGACACCGTCCCTACGAGCAGTACTTC. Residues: CASSEPGHRPYEQYF. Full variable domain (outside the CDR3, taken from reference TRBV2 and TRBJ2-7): EPEVTQTPSHQVTQMGQEVILRCVPISNHLYFYWYRQILGQKVEFLVSFYNNEISEKSEIFDDQFSVERPDGSNFTLKIRSTKLEDSAMYFCASSEPGHRPYEQYFGPGTRLTVT.

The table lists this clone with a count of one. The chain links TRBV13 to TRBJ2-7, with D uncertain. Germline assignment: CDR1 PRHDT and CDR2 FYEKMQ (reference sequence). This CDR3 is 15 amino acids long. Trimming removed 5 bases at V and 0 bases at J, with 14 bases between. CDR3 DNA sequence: TGTGCCAGCAGCAACACACAACTAAGCTCCTACGAGCAGTACTTC. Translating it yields CASSNTQLSSYEQYF.

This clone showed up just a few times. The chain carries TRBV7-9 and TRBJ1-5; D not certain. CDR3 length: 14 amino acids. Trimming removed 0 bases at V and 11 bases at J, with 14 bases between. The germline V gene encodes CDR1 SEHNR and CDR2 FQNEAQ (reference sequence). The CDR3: CASSLAGSPWAQHF. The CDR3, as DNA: TGTGCCAGCAGCTTAGCGGGCAGTCCTTGGGCCCAGCATTTT.

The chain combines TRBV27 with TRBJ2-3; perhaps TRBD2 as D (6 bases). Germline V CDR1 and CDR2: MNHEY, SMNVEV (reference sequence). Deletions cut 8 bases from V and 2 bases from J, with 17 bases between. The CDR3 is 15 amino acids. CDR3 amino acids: CASGAVSGFTDTQYF. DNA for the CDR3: TGTGCCAGCGGGGCGGTAAGCGGGTTCACAGATACGCAGTATTTT.

The CDR3 loop reads CASSLAGQGLYGYTF. Written as DNA, the CDR3 is TGTGCCAGCAGCTTAGCGGGACAAGGACTCTATGGCTACACCTTC. The chain has TRBV7-9 and TRBJ1-2, with D perhaps TRBD1 (6 bases). The V end was cut by 0 bases, the J end by 4 bases, with 12 bases between. The CDR3 loop spans 15 amino acids. CDR1 is SEHNR and CDR2 is FQNEAQ in the germline V gene (reference sequence).

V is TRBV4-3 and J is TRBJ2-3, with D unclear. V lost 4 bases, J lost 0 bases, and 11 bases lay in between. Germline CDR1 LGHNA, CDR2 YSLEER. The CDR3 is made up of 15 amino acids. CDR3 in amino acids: CASSLQATSTDTQYF. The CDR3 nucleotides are TGCGCCAGCAGCCTCCAGGCGACTAGCACAGATACGCAGTATTTT.

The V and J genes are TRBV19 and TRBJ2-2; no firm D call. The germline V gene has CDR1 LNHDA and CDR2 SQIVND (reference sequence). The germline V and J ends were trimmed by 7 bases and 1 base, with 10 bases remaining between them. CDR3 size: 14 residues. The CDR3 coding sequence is TGTGCCAGTACCGCCGACCGGAACACCGGGGAGCTGTTTTTT. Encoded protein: CASTADRNTGELFF.

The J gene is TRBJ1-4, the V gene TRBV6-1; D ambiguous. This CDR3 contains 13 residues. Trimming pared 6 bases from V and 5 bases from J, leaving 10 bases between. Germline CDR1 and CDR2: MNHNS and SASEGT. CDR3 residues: CASSRVRNEKLFF. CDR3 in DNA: TGTGCCAGCAGCCGGGTGCGGAATGAAAAACTGTTTTTT.

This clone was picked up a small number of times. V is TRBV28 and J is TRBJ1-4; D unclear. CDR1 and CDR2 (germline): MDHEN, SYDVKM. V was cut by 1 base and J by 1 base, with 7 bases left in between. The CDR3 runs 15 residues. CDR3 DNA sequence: TGTGCCAGCAGTTTATTCGGGATAACTAATGAAAAACTGTTTTTT. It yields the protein CASSLFGITNEKLFF.

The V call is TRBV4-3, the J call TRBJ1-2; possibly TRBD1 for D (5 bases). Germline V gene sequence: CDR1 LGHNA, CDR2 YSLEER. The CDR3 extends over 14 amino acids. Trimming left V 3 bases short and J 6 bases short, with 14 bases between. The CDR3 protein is CASSQGGPWDGYTF. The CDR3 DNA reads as TGCGCCAGCAGCCAGGGGGGACCCTGGGATGGCTACACCTTC.

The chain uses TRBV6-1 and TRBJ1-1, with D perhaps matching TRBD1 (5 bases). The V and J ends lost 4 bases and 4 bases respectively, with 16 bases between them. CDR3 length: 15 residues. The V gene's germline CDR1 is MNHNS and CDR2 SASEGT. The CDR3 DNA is TGTGCCAGCAGTGCGTCACAGGTTTGGGGCACTGAAGCTTTCTTT. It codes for CASSASQVWGTEAFF.

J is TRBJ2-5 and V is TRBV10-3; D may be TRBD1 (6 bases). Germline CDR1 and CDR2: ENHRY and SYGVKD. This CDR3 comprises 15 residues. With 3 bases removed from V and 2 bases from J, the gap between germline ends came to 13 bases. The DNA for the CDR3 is TGTGCCATCAGTGACACAGGGAGTGGACAAGAGACCCAGTACTTC. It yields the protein CAISDTGSGQETQYF.

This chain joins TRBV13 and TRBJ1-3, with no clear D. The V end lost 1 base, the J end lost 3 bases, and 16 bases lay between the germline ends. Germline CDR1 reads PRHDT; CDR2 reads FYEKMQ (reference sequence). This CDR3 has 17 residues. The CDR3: CASSLVAGLAYGNTIYF. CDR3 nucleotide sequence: TGTGCCAGCAGCTTAGTCGCTGGGCTAGCGTATGGAAACACCATATATTTT. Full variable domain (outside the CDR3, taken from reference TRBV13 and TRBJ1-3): AAGVIQSPRHLIKEKRETATLKCYPIPRHDTVYWYQQGPGQDPQFLISFYEKMQSDKGSIPDRFSAQQFSDYHSELNMSSLELGDSALYFCASSLVAGLAYGNTIYFGEGSWLTVV.

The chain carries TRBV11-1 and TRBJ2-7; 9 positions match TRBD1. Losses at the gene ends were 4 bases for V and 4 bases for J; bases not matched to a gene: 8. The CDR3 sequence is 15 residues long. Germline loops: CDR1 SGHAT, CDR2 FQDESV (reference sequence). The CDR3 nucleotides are TGTGCCAGCAGCTCCGTGGGACAGGGTATGTACGAGCAGTACTTC. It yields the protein CASSSVGQGMYEQYF.

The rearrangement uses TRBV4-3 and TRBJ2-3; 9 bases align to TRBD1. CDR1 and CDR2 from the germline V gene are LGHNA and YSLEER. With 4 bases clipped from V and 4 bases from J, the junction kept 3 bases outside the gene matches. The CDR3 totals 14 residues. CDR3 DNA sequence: TGCGCCAGCAGCCCCGGGACAGGGCCAGATACGCAGTATTTT. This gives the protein CASSPGTGPDTQYF.

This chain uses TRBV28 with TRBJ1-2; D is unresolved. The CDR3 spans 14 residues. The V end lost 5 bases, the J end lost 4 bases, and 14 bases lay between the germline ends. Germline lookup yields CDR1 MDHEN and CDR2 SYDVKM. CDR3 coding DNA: TGTGCCAGCAGTGGCCTAATTGTCGCCTATGGCTACACCTTC. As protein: CASSGLIVAYGYTF.

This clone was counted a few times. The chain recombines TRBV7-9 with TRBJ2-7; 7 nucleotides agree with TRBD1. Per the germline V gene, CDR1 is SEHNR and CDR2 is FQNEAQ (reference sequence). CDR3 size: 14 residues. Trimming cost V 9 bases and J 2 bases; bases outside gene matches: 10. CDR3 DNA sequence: TGTGCCAGTTCCGGGACAGCTATTCCCTACGAGCAGTACTTC. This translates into CASSGTAIPYEQYF. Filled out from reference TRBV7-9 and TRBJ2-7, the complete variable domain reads DTGVSQNPRHKITKRGQNVTFRCDPISEHNRLYWYRQTLGQGPEFLTYFQNEAQLEKSRLLSDRFSAERPKGSFSTLEIQRTEQGDSAMYLCASSGTAIPYEQYFGPGTRLTVT.

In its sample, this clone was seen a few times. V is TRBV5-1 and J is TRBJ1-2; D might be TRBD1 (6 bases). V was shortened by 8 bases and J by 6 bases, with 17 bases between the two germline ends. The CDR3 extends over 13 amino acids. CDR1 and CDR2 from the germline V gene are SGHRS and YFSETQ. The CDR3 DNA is TGCGCCAGTGGGGGCGGGGAGTTGGATGGCTACACCTTC. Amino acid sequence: CASGGGELDGYTF.

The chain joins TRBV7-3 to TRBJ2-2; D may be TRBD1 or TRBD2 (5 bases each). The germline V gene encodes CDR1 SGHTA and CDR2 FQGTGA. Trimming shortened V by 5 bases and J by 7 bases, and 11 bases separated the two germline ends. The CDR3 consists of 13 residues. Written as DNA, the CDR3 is TGTGCCAGCAGCCGGGACGTAAGCGGGGAGCTGTTTTTT. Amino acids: CASSRDVSGELFF.

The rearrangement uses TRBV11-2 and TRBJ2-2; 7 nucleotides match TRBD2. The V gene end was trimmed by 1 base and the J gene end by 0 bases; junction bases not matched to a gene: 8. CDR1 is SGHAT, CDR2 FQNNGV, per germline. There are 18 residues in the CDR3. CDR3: CASSLAYWRGTNTGELFF. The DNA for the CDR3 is TGTGCCAGCAGCTTAGCGTATTGGCGGGGGACGAACACCGGGGAGCTGTTTTTT.

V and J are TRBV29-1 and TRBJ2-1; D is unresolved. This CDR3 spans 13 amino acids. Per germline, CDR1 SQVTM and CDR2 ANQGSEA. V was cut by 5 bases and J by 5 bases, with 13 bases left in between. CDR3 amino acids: CSVKSGINNEQFF. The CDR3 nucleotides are TGCAGCGTTAAATCCGGCATTAACAATGAGCAGTTCTTC.